These T cell receptor beta chains were read from a single sample in a study of vaccination effects on CD4 cells after COVID-19. These TCRs' antigens remain unknown. The protocol was immunoSEQ multiplex PCR, while the TCRdb copy is restricted to in-frame clones and leaves out a portion. The repertoire consists of about 13,000 clones, with roughly 66% occurring once and the leading ten covering 33%. The specimen was CD4+ T cells from PBMCs cultured with HCoV-NL63 spike peptides, collected after COVID-19 vaccination. The receptors were sampled from a human donor who had a prior SARS-CoV-2 infection. CDR3s include the opening cysteine and the closing phenylalanine or tryptophan. A D gene is named only where the DNA matches it firmly. Clone size is not always given. Where it is, it says once, few, many or a class for expanded clones.

cdr3_nt	cdr3_aa	d_call	v_call	j_call	cdr3_length	clone_size
TGTGCCACCGAGACTAGCGGGGGGCCAGATACGCAGTATTTT	CATETSGGPDTQYF	TRBD2	TRBV10-3	TRBJ2-3	14	NA
TGCGCCAGCGGCGATCCGACAGGGAGAATCATGAACACTGAAGCTTTCTTT	CASGDPTGRIMNTEAFF	TRBD1	TRBV10-2	TRBJ1-1	17	NA
TGTGCCAGCAGCAAAAAAAGGGCCTCGAGTGCCTACGAGCAGTACTTC	CASSKKRASSAYEQYF	NA	TRBV21-1	TRBJ2-7	16	NA
TGTGCCAGCAGTTCCCACGCTCCGGCAGATACGCAGTATTTT	CASSSHAPADTQYF	NA	TRBV28	TRBJ2-3	14	NA
TGTGCCAGCAGGAGACAGCACAGCTCCTACAATGAGCAGTTCTTC	CASRRQHSSYNEQFF	NA	TRBV6-4	TRBJ2-1	15	few
TGTGCCAGCAGCCAGGGGCTACAGGGGCCGGCACACAATGAGCAGTTCTTC	CASSQGLQGPAHNEQFF	TRBD1	TRBV4-2	TRBJ2-1	17	NA
TGCGCCAGCAGCTTGCGGGCAGAGCAACAAGAGACCCAGTACTTC	CASSLRAEQQETQYF	NA	TRBV5-1	TRBJ2-5	15	NA
TGTGCAAGTCCCTATATGTCGGTGAGTTCGACCCAGTACTTC	CASPYMSVSSTQYF	NA	TRBV12-2	TRBJ2-5	14	NA
TGTGCCAGCAGCCCGGACAGGGAAAGGAGGTCCTATAATTCACCCCTCCACTTT	CASSPDRERRSYNSPLHF	TRBD1	TRBV11-3	TRBJ1-6	18	NA
TGTGCCAGCAGTCCCCTCGGGACAGGCCTTAACTATGGCTACACCTTC	CASSPLGTGLNYGYTF	TRBD1	TRBV27	TRBJ1-2	16	NA
TGTGCCAGCAGCTTATTTGTGGGGCGTTCGGACAATGAGCAGTTCTTC	CASSLFVGRSDNEQFF	NA	TRBV7-2	TRBJ2-1	16	NA
TGTGCCAGCAGTTTTCTCCGGCGGGGTGAGCAGTTCTTC	CASSFLRRGEQFF	NA	TRBV27	TRBJ2-1	13	few
TGTGCCAGCGGATGGGAGGGCTCCTACAATGAGCAGTTCTTC	CASGWEGSYNEQFF	TRBD2	TRBV6-5	TRBJ2-1	14	NA
TGTGCCAGCAGTCCCTCCGGGACTAATGCATTGGGCAATCAGCCCCAGCATTTT	CASSPSGTNALGNQPQHF	NA	TRBV27	TRBJ1-5	18	NA
TGTGCCAGCTCACCAGGCGGGAGCACAGATACGCAGTATTTT	CASSPGGSTDTQYF	NA	TRBV18	TRBJ2-3	14	once
TGTGCCAGCAGTGGGATGGGGGCGCGGGGCTACACCTTC	CASSGMGARGYTF	NA	TRBV2	TRBJ1-2	13	NA
TGCGCCAGCAGTTATGGGACACCAGGAAACACCATATATTTT	CASSYGTPGNTIYF	NA	TRBV5-1	TRBJ1-3	14	NA
TGTGCCAGCAGCTCGCTAGCGGGGGGGCCTGATACGCAGTATTTT	CASSSLAGGPDTQYF	TRBD2	TRBV7-6	TRBJ2-3	15	NA
TGTGCCACCAGCAGGGCCGCCCTCGGCCAAGTCGATCCCGGTCGAGATACGCAGTATTTT	CATSRAALGQVDPGRDTQYF	NA	TRBV15	TRBJ2-3	20	NA
TGTGCCAGCAGAAGGGGACAGGGGGGAGATTCACCCCTCCACTTT	CASRRGQGGDSPLHF	TRBD1	TRBV6-5	TRBJ1-6	15	NA
TGTGCCAGCACCTCGGGCTATTCTGAGACCCAGTACTTC	CASTSGYSETQYF	NA	TRBV6-6	TRBJ2-5	13	NA
TGTGCCAGTAGGGGCAGGGACTCAGATACGCAGTATTTT	CASRGRDSDTQYF	NA	TRBV19	TRBJ2-3	13	NA
TGTGCCTGGAGTGTGCAGGGCATAAGCACAGATACGCAGTATTTT	CAWSVQGISTDTQYF	NA	TRBV30	TRBJ2-3	15	NA
TGTGCCAGCGGCATCGGGACAGATTACGAATTTTCACCCCTCCACTTT	CASGIGTDYEFSPLHF	TRBD1	TRBV2	TRBJ1-6	16	medium-sized
TGTGCCAGCAGCTTGGTTAGCGGGGGGTCCCCCTACGAGCAGTACTTC	CASSLVSGGSPYEQYF	TRBD2	TRBV7-2	TRBJ2-7	16	NA
TGTGCCAGTAGTTCGATCCAGGGGGCTAGAGAGACCCAGTACTTC	CASSSIQGARETQYF	TRBD1	TRBV19	TRBJ2-5	15	once
TGTGCCAGCAGCTTAAGTGGGGAGCTCAACACCGGGGAGCTGTTTTTT	CASSLSGELNTGELFF	NA	TRBV7-3	TRBJ2-2	16	NA
TGTGCCAGCTCACCACCAGGGGATAGGGATACGCAGTATTTT	CASSPPGDRDTQYF	NA	TRBV18	TRBJ2-3	14	NA
TGTGCCAGCAGCCAATCCCCTTTTCGGGCAGGCACTAAAAACATTCAGTACTTC	CASSQSPFRAGTKNIQYF	NA	TRBV16	TRBJ2-4	18	few
TGCAGTGCTAGCCAGGACTATGGCTACACCTTC	CSASQDYGYTF	NA	TRBV20-1	TRBJ1-2	11	once
TGCAGTGCTAGTGGGCTAACCTACGAGCAGTACTTC	CSASGLTYEQYF	NA	TRBV20-1	TRBJ2-7	12	NA
TGTGCCAGCAGCTCCGCTGGACTAGCGGGGTACGAGCAGTACTTC	CASSSAGLAGYEQYF	TRBD2	TRBV7-2	TRBJ2-7	15	NA
TGTGCCACCAGTGATTCAGGGGTGGAGACCCAGTACTTC	CATSDSGVETQYF	NA	TRBV24-1	TRBJ2-5	13	NA
TGTGCCAGCAGACCTCAGGGGGCAGGGGGCAATTCACCCCTCCACTTT	CASRPQGAGGNSPLHF	TRBD1	TRBV11-2	TRBJ1-6	16	NA
TGTGCCAGCAGTTTCCGACAGGGACCGAATGAAAAACTGTTTTTT	CASSFRQGPNEKLFF	TRBD1	TRBV6-5	TRBJ1-4	15	NA
TGTGCCAGCAGACTAGGGGTATACAATGAGCAGTTCTTC	CASRLGVYNEQFF	NA	TRBV7-2	TRBJ2-1	13	NA
TGTGCCAGCAGCCTGCGACCGTATATTAGCGGCAGCACAGATACGCAGTATTTT	CASSLRPYISGSTDTQYF	NA	TRBV9	TRBJ2-3	18	NA
TGTGCCAGCAGCCCAGGGTCGGGGGTTAATGAAAAACTGTTTTTT	CASSPGSGVNEKLFF	NA	TRBV2	TRBJ1-4	15	NA
TGTGCCAGCAGTTTAGGGGGTTCACCCCTCCACTTT	CASSLGGSPLHF	NA	TRBV12-3/TRBV12-4	TRBJ1-6	12	NA
TGTGCCAGCAGCTTAACTCGACTAGCGGGGGTTGAGCAGTTCTTC	CASSLTRLAGVEQFF	TRBD2	TRBV7-2	TRBJ2-1	15	few
TGCAGTGCTAGGGACAATGAGCAGTTCTTC	CSARDNEQFF	NA	TRBV20-1	TRBJ2-1	10	once
TGTGCCTGTCGACCGGGGTCTAAGAACACCGGGGAGCTGTTTTTT	CACRPGSKNTGELFF	NA	TRBV30	TRBJ2-2	15	few
TGTGCCAGTGGGGAACTAGCGGGACGGTTTGAGACCCAGTACTTC	CASGELAGRFETQYF	TRBD2	TRBV19	TRBJ2-5	15	NA
TGCGCCAGCAGCCTCGCCTACTTCACAGATACGCAGTATTTT	CASSLAYFTDTQYF	NA	TRBV4-3	TRBJ2-3	14	NA
TGTGCCAGCAGCCCCCCGCGGGGTTCCTACGAGCAGTACTTC	CASSPPRGSYEQYF	NA	TRBV11-2	TRBJ2-7	14	NA
TGTGCCAGCTCACCAGAGGGGCAGGGGAGTCGCTACACCTTC	CASSPEGQGSRYTF	NA	TRBV18	TRBJ1-2	14	NA
TGTGCCAGTAGTGCGCCCTACAGGGGGCTGGGGGAGACCCAGTACTTC	CASSAPYRGLGETQYF	TRBD1	TRBV19	TRBJ2-5	16	NA
TGCGCCAGCAGCCAAGATCCGAGACAGAACTATGGCTACACCTTC	CASSQDPRQNYGYTF	NA	TRBV4-1	TRBJ1-2	15	NA
TGCAGTGCTAAAGACAGGCAGGGGGCTTTCTTT	CSAKDRQGAFF	NA	TRBV20-1	TRBJ1-1	11	NA
TGTGCCAGCAACCGCGAGGGGCGCGAACAGCCCCAGCATTTT	CASNREGREQPQHF	NA	TRBV6-5	TRBJ1-5	14	NA
TGCGCCAGCAGGCCTGCGGGGGCCATCACAGATACGCAGTATTTT	CASRPAGAITDTQYF	NA	TRBV5-1	TRBJ2-3	15	NA
TGTGCCAGCAGTCCAGTCGGACAGGGCCCAATCACAGATACGCAGTATTTT	CASSPVGQGPITDTQYF	TRBD1	TRBV7-9	TRBJ2-3	17	NA
TGTGCCAGCAGCTCGTGGACGGATCAAGCTTTCTTT	CASSSWTDQAFF	NA	TRBV5-6	TRBJ1-1	12	NA
TGTGCCAGCAGCCCTCAAATCCAGTATGAAGCTTTCTTT	CASSPQIQYEAFF	NA	TRBV9	TRBJ1-1	13	NA
TGTGCCAGCAGCGTAGGGAGTTTGAATGAGCAGTTCTTC	CASSVGSLNEQFF	NA	TRBV9	TRBJ2-1	13	NA
TGTGCCAGCAGCTTCGGACTAGCGGGAGGTACCTACAATGAGCAGTTCTTC	CASSFGLAGGTYNEQFF	TRBD2	TRBV5-4	TRBJ2-1	17	NA
TGTGCCAGCAGCATGGACAGCTTCTATAATTCACCCCTCCACTTT	CASSMDSFYNSPLHF	NA	TRBV2	TRBJ1-6	15	NA
TGTGCCAGCAGCGTAGCGGGGGGGAGAACCCAAGAGACCCAGTACTTC	CASSVAGGRTQETQYF	TRBD2	TRBV9	TRBJ2-5	16	few
TGTGCCAGCAGCTTATCCCCAGACAGGGGGCATCACGAGCAGTACTTC	CASSLSPDRGHHEQYF	TRBD1	TRBV7-9	TRBJ2-7	16	NA
TGTGCCAGCTCACAACGAACTAGCGCTCTTTTGGCCAAAAACATTCAGTACTTC	CASSQRTSALLAKNIQYF	TRBD2	TRBV18	TRBJ2-4	18	NA